This T cell receptor beta chain was identified during a study of CD8+ T cells in alopecia areata. The overall study: Treated patients were given 5 to 10 mg oral tofacitinib twice daily.

Investigators isolated RNA and reverse transcribed it into cDNA to act as the sequencing template. Using immunoSEQ multiplex PCR, the repertoire was profiled, and TCRdb retains in-frame clones only, with some absent. The data show approximately 200,000 clones, with less than 45% seen just once and roughly 2.6% held by the top ten. Study findings and constraints: Sequenced scalp T cells also include alphabeta T cells resident in normal skin.

The V end was cut by 4 bases, the J end by 4 bases, with 13 bases between. The CDR3 spans 13 residues. Germline V gene sequence: CDR1 SQVTM, CDR2 ANQGSEA. The treatment here: oral pan-JAK inhibitor, 5-10 mg twice daily. Concerning this clone itself: Its antigen is undetermined.

Sequencing used CD4+ T cells sorted from blood, obtained around week 36, from a patient treated with tofacitinib. The chain links TRBV29-1 to TRBJ2-5; possible D gene TRBD2, 6 bases. This clonotype was sampled from a human donor with alopecia areata. In DNA, the CDR3 is TGCAGCGTTGCTCTAGCGTTTTCAGAGACCCAGTACTTC. Residues: CSVALAFSETQYF.